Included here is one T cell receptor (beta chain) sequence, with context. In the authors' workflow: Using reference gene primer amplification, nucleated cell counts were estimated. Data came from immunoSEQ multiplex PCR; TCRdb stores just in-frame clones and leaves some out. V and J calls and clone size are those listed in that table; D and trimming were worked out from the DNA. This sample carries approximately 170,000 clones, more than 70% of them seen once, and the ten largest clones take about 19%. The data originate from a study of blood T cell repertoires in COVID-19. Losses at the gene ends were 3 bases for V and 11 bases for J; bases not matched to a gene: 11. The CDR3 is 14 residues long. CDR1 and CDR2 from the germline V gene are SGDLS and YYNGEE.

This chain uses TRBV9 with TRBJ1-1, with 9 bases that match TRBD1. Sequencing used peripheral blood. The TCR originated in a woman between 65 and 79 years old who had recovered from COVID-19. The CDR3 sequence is CASSADPTGGSAFF. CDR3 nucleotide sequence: TGTGCCAGCAGCGCAGACCCGACAGGGGGGTCGGCTTTCTTT.